Shown below are 8 T cell receptor beta chains from a single sample sequenced in a study of OX40 agonist ivuxolimab in advanced cancers. Profiling relied on immunoSEQ multiplex PCR, and the TCRdb table lists in-frame clones only, not all of them. The repertoire holds tens of thousands of clones, with over 75% as singletons. The source material was CD4+ or CD8+ T cells sorted from blood, sampled in a trial of the OX40 agonist ivuxolimab. The receptors stem from an adult with an advanced solid tumor such as melanoma, head and neck, liver or kidney cancer.

This chain uses TRBV10-3 with TRBJ2-3; D is perhaps TRBD2 (6 bases). With 10 bases removed from V and 2 bases from J, the gap between germline ends came to 13 bases. Germline V gene lookup returns CDR1 ENHRY and CDR2 SYGVKD. CDR3 length: 13 residues. The CDR3 is CASRDLNTDTQYF. For the CDR3, the DNA is TGTGCCAGCCGGGACTTAAACACAGATACGCAGTATTTT.

The rearrangement links TRBV5-1 to TRBJ2-1, with TRBD2 matching 7 bases. Looked up from germline, CDR1 is SGHRS and CDR2 is YFSETQ. V lost 4 bases, J lost 9 bases, and 10 bases stayed unmatched. The CDR3 loop spans 14 amino acids. CDR3 sequence: CASSDTTSQVEQFF. CDR3 sequence (DNA): TGCGCCAGCAGCGATACGACTAGCCAGGTTGAGCAGTTCTTC.

The gene calls are TRBV5-1 and TRBJ1-4; a possible D gene is TRBD1 (6 bases). CDR1 SGHRS and CDR2 YFSETQ come from the germline V gene. The CDR3 extends over 15 amino acids. The V end lost 0 bases, the J end lost 4 bases, and 10 bases lay between the germline ends. CDR3 in amino acids: CASSLGDTNNEKLFF. CDR3 nucleotide sequence: TGCGCCAGCAGCTTGGGGGACACGAATAATGAAAAACTGTTTTTT.

The CDR3 here is CSVGMVSVGGEAFF. Here the CDR3 DNA reads TGCAGCGTTGGTATGGTTTCGGTAGGCGGTGAAGCTTTCTTT. This chain joins TRBV29-1 and TRBJ1-1; D is ambiguous. In germline, CDR1 is SQVTM, CDR2 ANQGSEA. The length of the CDR3 is 14 residues. Trimming removed 4 bases from V and 7 bases from J, with 19 bases in between.

The J gene is TRBJ2-3, the V gene TRBV4-1; a possible D gene is TRBD2 (6 bases). The CDR3 spans 15 residues. The V gene lost 0 bases and the J gene lost 4 bases, with 11 bases spanning the gap. CDR1 is MGHRA and CDR2 is YSYEKL in the germline V gene. The CDR3: CASSQDRRDPDTQYF. CDR3 DNA: TGCGCCAGCAGCCAAGATCGGCGGGACCCAGATACGCAGTATTTT.

This clone was seen only once. CDR3 sequence: CASSNRGRELAGSNSYEQYF. In DNA, the CDR3 is TGTGCCAGCAGCAACCGTGGGAGGGAGTTAGCGGGGTCCAACTCCTACGAGCAGTACTTC. The chain has TRBV21-1 and TRBJ2-7; the D segment call TRBD2 is taken from the table without a DNA check. TRBV21-1 is annotated as a pseudogene. This CDR3 is 20 amino acids long.

V and J are TRBV7-3 and TRBJ2-3; no firm D call. The V gene lost 6 bases and the J gene lost 4 bases, with 11 bases spanning the gap. Germline CDR1 reads SGHTA; CDR2 reads FQGTGA. The CDR3 runs to 13 residues. For the CDR3, the DNA is TGTGCCAGCAGTCCTTTAGAAGCAGATACGCAGTATTTT. It is translated as CASSPLEADTQYF. The entire variable domain, with the rest obtained from reference TRBV7-3 and TRBJ2-3, is as follows: GAGVSQTPSNKVTEKGKYVELRCDPISGHTALYWYRQSLGQGPEFLIYFQGTGAADDSGLPNDRFFAVRPEGSVSTLKIQRTERGDSAVYLCASSPLEADTQYFGPGTRLTVL.

The genes are TRBV14 and TRBJ2-7, with D possibly matching TRBD1 (5 bases). The germline CDR1 and CDR2 sequences are SGHDN and FVKESK. The CDR3 runs to 15 residues. The V end lost 0 bases, the J end lost 6 bases, and 15 bases lay between the germline ends. CDR3 sequence: CASSQDLQGRSEQYF. CDR3 DNA sequence: TGTGCCAGCAGCCAAGATTTGCAGGGTAGGAGCGAGCAGTACTTC.